These 32 T cell receptor beta chains came from one sample sequenced in a study of shared clonotypes between healthy human individuals. TCRdb keeps only in-frame clones here, not all; method: immunoSEQ multiplex PCR. The data contain around 500,000 clones, about 85% of them singletons. Sequenced sample: PBMCs. The receptor source for this set is a woman between 40 and 50 years old in good health. Some clones in this sample may be carry-over from other donors' samples.

The V gene is TRBV19, the J gene TRBJ1-1; TRBD1 aligns across 8 bases. CDR3 size: 16 residues. Germline CDR1 and CDR2: LNHDA and SQIVND (reference sequence). After removal of 0 bases from V and 3 bases from J, the junction contained 6 bases not matched to a gene. CDR3 in DNA: TGTGCCAGTAGTATAGATGGTACAGGGGGGTACACTGAAGCTTTCTTT. Translated: CASSIDGTGGYTEAFF.

V is TRBV7-8 and J is TRBJ1-3; D might be TRBD1 (6 bases). Trimming took 4 bases from V and 8 from J, leaving 15 bases between them. The CDR3 is 14 amino acids. The germline gives CDR1 SGHVS, CDR2 FQNEAQ. CDR3 residues: CASSSGTFWDTIYF. The CDR3 coding sequence is TGTGCCAGCAGCTCCGGGACATTTTGGGACACCATATATTTT.

The gene calls are TRBV7-8 and TRBJ1-2; D perhaps matches TRBD1 (6 bases). CDR3 length: 15 residues. Germline-derived CDR1 and CDR2 are SGHVS and FQNEAQ. Trimming removed 5 bases from V and 2 bases from J, with 15 bases in between. CDR3 loop: CASSIRTETNYGYTF. Here the CDR3 DNA reads TGTGCCAGCAGCATTCGGACAGAGACAAACTATGGCTACACCTTC.

The chain couples TRBV11-2 to TRBJ1-2, with a weak D call TRBD1 (5 bases). Germline CDR1 and CDR2: SGHAT and FQNNGV. CDR3 length: 14 residues. With 4 bases removed from V and 6 bases from J, the gap between germline ends came to 15 bases. CDR3 DNA: TGTGCCAGCAGCTCTTTCAGGGCCAGGGATGGCTACACCTTC. Its translation is CASSSFRARDGYTF.

Comments on this clone: This likely came from a read error, as a far larger clone is one base away. J is TRBJ2-5 and V is TRBV11-3; D is unclear. Per the germline V gene, CDR1 is SGHNT and CDR2 is YENEEA. The V gene lost 5 bases and the J gene lost 4 bases, with 11 bases spanning the gap. The CDR3 covers 13 residues. The CDR3 sequence is CASSTGPRETQYF. The CDR3 bases are TGTGCCAGCAGCACTGGCCCAAGAGAGACCCAGTACTTC.

This clone appeared once. The CDR3 region is CASTRLGEQFF. CDR3 DNA sequence: TGTGCCAGCACAAGGTTGGGGGAGCAGTTCTTC. This rearrangement joins TRBV11-2 to TRBJ2-1; no firm D call. The CDR3 spans 11 residues. CDR1 SGHAT and CDR2 FQNNGV come from the germline V gene. V was shortened by 7 bases and J by 10 bases, with 11 bases between the two germline ends.

The chain has TRBV6-1 and TRBJ1-4, with TRBD1 identical over 8 bases. Germline trimming cut 6 bases from V and 6 bases from J; bases unmatched to any gene: 9. Germline V gene data show CDR1 as MNHNS and CDR2 as SASEGT. The CDR3 consists of 15 residues. In DNA form, the CDR3 reads TGTGCCAGCAGGAGTACCCAGGGGGCCTATGAAAAACTGTTTTTT. This codes for CASRSTQGAYEKLFF.

The chain employs TRBV30 and TRBJ2-1; D not resolved. The CDR3 sequence is 11 residues long. Trimming stripped 0 bases from V and 14 bases from J, with 11 bases between. From germline, CDR1 is GTSNPN and CDR2 SVGIG (reference sequence). The CDR3 DNA reads as TGTGCCTGGAGTGTGGACCGGAAGGAGTTCTTC. This sequence encodes CAWSVDRKEFF.

There are many counts of this clone. The chain carries TRBV4-2 and TRBJ2-7; D gene ambiguous. CDR3 length: 15 residues. The germline V gene has CDR1 LGHNA and CDR2 YNFKEQ. The V end was cut by 6 bases, the J end by 2 bases, with 17 bases between. The DNA of the CDR3 is TGTGCCAGCAGTTTCCTCCGCTACTCACCCTACGAGCAGTACTTC. This translates into CASSFLRYSPYEQYF.

This clone occurred a few times. The rearrangement uses TRBV28 and TRBJ2-5, with 9 bases fitting TRBD2. V lost 5 bases to trimming and J lost 4 bases; unmatched junction nucleotides: 8. The length of the CDR3 is 15 residues. Germline V lookup: CDR1 MDHEN, CDR2 SYDVKM. The CDR3 is CASSPGTSLTETQYF. CDR3 nucleotide sequence: TGTGCCAGCAGTCCCGGGACTAGCCTCACAGAGACCCAGTACTTC.

This clone was seen once. The rearrangement links TRBV27 to TRBJ2-7; 14 bases are a match to TRBD2. The CDR3 covers 15 residues. Germline CDR1 reads MNHEY; CDR2 reads SMNVEV (reference sequence). The J segment lost 6 bases and the V segment lost 5 bases, leaving 6 bases of the junction unmatched. The CDR3 bases are TGTGCCAGCAGTCCGCGGGGGACTAGCGGGAGCGAGCAGTACTTC. This translates into CASSPRGTSGSEQYF.

The CDR3 here is CASETGTSGVEQFF. DNA of the CDR3: TGTGCCAGCGAAACCGGGACTAGCGGGGTTGAGCAGTTCTTC. The genes are TRBV7-9 and TRBJ2-1; 13 nucleotides align to TRBD2. The CDR3 is made up of 14 amino acids. The germline V gene has CDR1 SEHNR and CDR2 FQNEAQ (reference sequence). The V gene end was trimmed by 8 bases and the J gene end by 9 bases; junction bases not matched to a gene: 7.

This CDR3 is CAWSSGDYNEQFF. DNA of the CDR3: TGTGCCTGGAGTAGCGGGGACTACAATGAGCAGTTCTTC. J is TRBJ2-1 and V is TRBV30; 7 bases are shared with TRBD2. J gave up 3 bases and V 2 bases, and 1 base lay outside the gene matches. CDR1 GTSNPN and CDR2 SVGIG come from the germline V gene (reference sequence). The CDR3 is made up of 13 amino acids.

CDR3 in DNA: TGTGCCAGCAGGCCTAGCCGGAGCTCCTACAATGAGCAGTTCTTC. It yields the protein CASRPSRSSYNEQFF. This chain uses TRBV7-6 with TRBJ2-1; a weak D match, TRBD2 (5 bases). CDR1 is SGHVS and CDR2 is FNYEAQ in the germline V gene. The CDR3 has 15 amino acids. Trimming left V 6 bases short and J 0 bases short, with 12 bases between.

The chain is built from TRBV5-1 and TRBJ2-1; unclear D gene. Per germline, CDR1 SGHRS and CDR2 YFSETQ. V was cut by 0 bases and J by 9 bases, with 7 bases left in between. The CDR3 loop spans 12 amino acids. The chain's CDR3 is CASSLAVGEQFF. As DNA, the CDR3 is TGCGCCAGCAGCTTGGCCGTCGGTGAGCAGTTCTTC.

A few counts support this clone. The J gene is TRBJ1-1, the V gene TRBV15; 8 bases are shared with TRBD1. CDR1 LNHNV and CDR2 YYDKDF come from the germline V gene (reference sequence). V lost 4 bases to trimming and J lost 7 bases; unmatched junction nucleotides: 5. This CDR3 has 13 amino acids. CDR3 region: CATSKGQDLEAFF. CDR3 coding DNA: TGTGCCACCAGCAAGGGACAGGACCTTGAAGCTTTCTTT. Variable domain in full (rest from reference TRBV15 and TRBJ1-1): DAMVIQNPRYQVTQFGKPVTLSCSQTLNHNVMYWYQQKSSQAPKLLFHYYDKDFNNEADTPDNFQSRRPNTSFCFLDIRSPGLGDTAMYLCATSKGQDLEAFFGQGTRLTVV.

The chain uses TRBV19 and TRBJ1-1; D might be TRBD1 (5 bases). Germline V gives CDR1 LNHDA, CDR2 SQIVND (reference sequence). This CDR3 comprises 14 residues. Trimming left V 4 bases short and J 4 bases short, with 13 bases between. The CDR3 loop reads CASSTPGPITEAFF. The CDR3 coding sequence is TGTGCCAGTAGTACTCCGGGACCGATCACTGAAGCTTTCTTT. The full variable domain, with the rest looked up from reference TRBV19 and TRBJ1-1, is DGGITQSPKYLFRKEGQNVTLSCEQNLNHDAMYWYRQDPGQGLRLIYYSQIVNDFQKGDIAEGYSVSREKKESFPLTVTSAQKNPTAFYLCASSTPGPITEAFFGQGTRLTVV.

In DNA form, the CDR3 reads TGTGCCAGCAGTGACTCGGGAGGGGGGTACTATGGCTACACCTTC. This gives the protein CASSDSGGGYYGYTF. This rearrangement joins TRBV6-4 to TRBJ1-2; D is possibly TRBD1 (6 bases). Germline V gene lookup returns CDR1 MRHNA and CDR2 SNTAGT. The CDR3 loop spans 15 amino acids. The V end lost 0 bases, the J end lost 3 bases, and 11 bases lay between the germline ends.

This clone appeared a few times. This chain joins TRBV15 and TRBJ2-7, with 8 bases fitting TRBD2. The V segment lost 5 bases and the J segment 8 bases; nucleotides outside the gene matches: 11. The germline V gene has CDR1 LNHNV and CDR2 YYDKDF (reference sequence). The CDR3 extends over 14 amino acids. CDR3 sequence reads: CATSQPAGGDKQYF. CDR3 nucleotide sequence: TGTGCCACCAGCCAACCCGCGGGGGGCGACAAGCAGTACTTC.

On this clone itself: The junction shows a germline mismatch at one end, possibly a read error. The V gene is TRBV7-7, the J gene TRBJ2-5, with unresolved D. CDR3 size: 14 residues. Germline V gives CDR1 SSHAT, CDR2 FNYEAQ (reference sequence). CDR3 loop: CASSLAVSQETQYF. CDR3 nucleotides: TGTGCTAGCAGCTTAGCAGTATCCCAAGAGACCCAGTACTTC.

The V call is TRBV29-1, the J call TRBJ2-3; D gene uncertain. Trimming cost V 6 bases and J 4 bases, with 5 bases left between them. The germline V gene has CDR1 SQVTM and CDR2 ANQGSEA. This CDR3 contains 10 residues. CDR3 coding DNA: TGCAGCGTGAGGCCAGATACGCAGTATTTT. The encoded protein is CSVRPDTQYF.

This clone was seen a single time. V usage is TRBV4-3 and J usage is TRBJ2-7, with 7 positions matching TRBD2. CDR1 LGHNA and CDR2 YSLEER come from the germline V gene. The CDR3 has 15 residues. V gave up 1 base and J gave up 4 bases; unmatched junction bases: 7. CDR3 sequence reads: CASSQGAGVGYEQYF. The CDR3 nucleotides read TGCGCCAGCAGCCAAGGGGCGGGGGTCGGTTACGAGCAGTACTTC.

The chain couples TRBV9 to TRBJ2-5; D is ambiguous. The CDR3 covers 15 residues. From germline, CDR1 is SGDLS and CDR2 YYNGEE. Trimming pared 0 bases from V and 2 bases from J, leaving 11 bases between. The CDR3 DNA follows: TGTGCCAGCAGCGTAGGGGTTAGCCCTCAAGAGACCCAGTACTTC. This codes for CASSVGVSPQETQYF.

The J gene is TRBJ2-2, the V gene TRBV28; the D gene is possibly TRBD2 (6 bases). From germline, CDR1 is MDHEN and CDR2 SYDVKM. V gave up 2 bases and J gave up 6 bases, with 13 bases separating them. The CDR3 loop spans 15 amino acids. Here the CDR3 reads CASSLTGGPSGELFF. The CDR3 DNA sequence: TGTGCCAGCAGTTTAACAGGAGGGCCCTCCGGGGAGCTGTTTTTT.

The chain is built from TRBV7-2 and TRBJ2-1; TRBD1 aligns across 10 bases. In germline, CDR1 is SGHTA, CDR2 FQGNSA. V lost 5 bases and J lost 8; bases outside the gene matches: 9. The CDR3 length is 15 residues. CDR3 in DNA: TGTGCCAGCAGCCAGGACAGGGGGTGGTTGGATGAGCAGTTCTTC. This codes for CASSQDRGWLDEQFF.

Worth noting for this clone: This likely traces to a read error, being one base from a far larger clone. The sample holds other DNA sequences that translate to the same CDR3. The V call is TRBV27, the J call TRBJ2-7, with D possibly called TRBD1 or TRBD2 (6 bases each). With 4 bases removed from V and 7 bases from J, the gap between germline ends came to 11 bases. The CDR3 has 12 residues. Per germline, CDR1 MNHEY and CDR2 SMNVEV (reference sequence). As DNA, the CDR3 is TGTGCCAGCAGTTCCAAGGGGGGTGAGCAGTACTTC. Translated, it gives CASSSKGGEQYF.

Concerning this clone: This is likely an artifact of a read error, given a far larger clone one base away. Other DNA variants within this sample encode the same CDR3. This rearrangement joins TRBV20-1 to TRBJ1-4, with D unresolved. Trimming removed 7 bases at V and 8 bases at J, with 11 bases between. CDR3 length: 11 amino acids. Germline-derived CDR1 and CDR2 are DFQATT and SNEGSKA (reference sequence). The CDR3 DNA reads as TGCAGTGTTATGAAACAGGAAAAACTGTTTTTT. It translates to CSVMKQEKLFF.

With regard to this clone: The same CDR3 is also encoded by other DNA sequences in this sample. The J gene is TRBJ1-2, the V gene TRBV28; D perhaps matches TRBD1 (6 bases). The CDR3 sequence is 14 residues long. The ends were cut back, 4 bases at V and 2 bases at J, with 11 bases in the middle. CDR1 MDHEN and CDR2 SYDVKM come from the germline V gene. The CDR3: CASSSQGRNYGYTF. In nucleotides, the CDR3 is TGTGCCAGCAGTTCGCAGGGGCGGAACTATGGCTACACCTTC.

J is TRBJ2-1 and V is TRBV30; 9 bases are shared with TRBD2. Germline V gene data show CDR1 as GTSNPN and CDR2 as SVGIG (reference sequence). CDR3 length: 15 amino acids. V lost 2 bases, J lost 6 bases, and 8 bases stayed unmatched. The CDR3 sequence: CAWSTGLATTNEQFF. The CDR3 DNA reads as TGTGCCTGGAGTACCGGACTAGCGACAACCAATGAGCAGTTCTTC.

This clone was counted many times. The V gene is TRBV5-1, the J gene TRBJ1-6; D is unresolved. The CDR3 consists of 15 residues. Trimming stripped 0 bases from V and 10 bases from J, with 14 bases between. The germline V gene encodes CDR1 SGHRS and CDR2 YFSETQ. The CDR3 DNA reads TGCGCCAGCAGCTTGGACTCACCTATTGTGTCACCCCTCCACTTT. Amino acids: CASSLDSPIVSPLHF.

The chain links TRBV2 to TRBJ1-2, with 11 bases matching TRBD1. The germline gives CDR1 SNHLY, CDR2 FYNNEI. CDR3 length equals 14 residues. Trimming took 7 bases from V and 6 from J; bases not matched to a gene: 7. The CDR3 loop reads CASIIGTGGNGYTF. The CDR3 region has the DNA TGTGCCAGCATTATAGGGACAGGGGGAAATGGCTACACCTTC.

Details on this clone: Only one base separates this from a far larger clonotype, so it likely reflects a read error. Other nucleotide sequences in the sample specify the same CDR3. The chain is built from TRBV5-6 and TRBJ2-2; 8 positions match TRBD1. This CDR3 is 17 amino acids long. Germline CDR1 reads SGHDT; CDR2 reads YYEEEE. CDR3 DNA: TGTGCCAGCAGTTTGGCCGGGGAGCAGGGGGCCACCGGGGAGCTGTTTTTT. Protein: CASSLAGEQGATGELFF.